These 27 T cell receptor beta chains originate from one sample sequenced in a study of response to subunit inactivated influenza vaccine. TCRdb called the RT-PCR reads again in MiXCR, with one record for every CDR3 protein. The sample gives hundreds of thousands of distinct CDR3 sequences, 25% of which show up once; around 2% is in the top ten. The material was CD4+ T cells sorted from PBMCs, obtained 5 to 6 days after vaccination. The receptors were gathered from a man aged 50 to 60 who received an inactivated influenza vaccine.

The chain employs TRBV6-2 or TRBV6-3 and TRBJ1-2; D is unclear. Trimming removed 6 bases from V and 4 bases from J, with 15 bases in between. Per germline, CDR1 MNHEY and CDR2 SVGEGT. This CDR3 contains 14 residues. The CDR3 loop is CASRRDNIGYGYTF. The CDR3 DNA reads as TGTGCCAGCAGGCGAGACAACATCGGCTATGGCTACACCTTC.

The chain employs TRBV15 and TRBJ2-5, with 7 positions matching TRBD2. Unmatched junction bases numbered 6, after V lost 1 base and J lost 7 bases. The germline CDR1 and CDR2 sequences are LNHNV and YYDKDF (reference sequence). The CDR3 runs 14 residues. CDR3 in amino acids: CATSRAGGSWTQYF. DNA for the CDR3: TGTGCCACCAGCAGAGCGGGCGGGAGCTGGACCCAGTACTTC. Variable domain in full (rest from reference TRBV15 and TRBJ2-5): DAMVIQNPRYQVTQFGKPVTLSCSQTLNHNVMYWYQQKSSQAPKLLFHYYDKDFNNEADTPDNFQSRRPNTSFCFLDIRSPGLGDTAMYLCATSRAGGSWTQYFGPGTRLLVL.

This clonotype was recorded a few times. The V gene is TRBV5-6, the J gene TRBJ2-7; D possibly corresponds to TRBD1 (6 bases). This CDR3 contains 14 residues. Per the germline V gene, CDR1 is SGHDT and CDR2 is YYEEEE. The V end was cut by 1 base, the J end by 5 bases, with 13 bases between. The CDR3 region has the DNA TGTGCCAGCAGCTTGCAGCAGGGGTGGGACGAGCAGTACTTC. This codes for CASSLQQGWDEQYF. Using reference TRBV5-6 and TRBJ2-7 for the parts outside the CDR3, the full variable domain is DAGVTQSPTHLIKTRGQQVTLRCSPKSGHDTVSWYQQALGQGPQFIFQYYEEEERQRGNFPDRFSGHQFPNYSSELNVNALLLGDSALYLCASSLQQGWDEQYFGPGTRLTVT.

This rearrangement joins TRBV20-1 to TRBJ1-1; 7 bases match TRBD1. This CDR3 is 13 amino acids long. Germline lookup yields CDR1 DFQATT and CDR2 SNEGSKA (reference sequence). V shed 6 bases, J shed 6 bases, and the junction held 10 bases outside the gene matches. The CDR3 DNA sequence: TGCAGTGCCCAGACAGGGTCGTCCCCTGAAGCTTTCTTT. As protein: CSAQTGSSPEAFF.

This clonotype was found a few times. This sequence joins TRBV20-1 and TRBJ2-1, with D hard to call. The CDR3 consists of 15 residues. CDR1 and CDR2 from the germline V gene are DFQATT and SNEGSKA (reference sequence). The ends were cut back, 2 bases at V and 1 base at J, with 12 bases in the middle. CDR3 DNA: TGCAGTGCTAGAAACCCCCCTGAGTCCTACAATGAGCAGTTCTTC. Protein sequence: CSARNPPESYNEQFF.

This clonotype occurred a few times. One end of the junction does not line up with germline, which may come from a read error. The chain joins TRBV7-7 to TRBJ2-5; tentatively, D is TRBD1 (6 bases). CDR1 SSHAT and CDR2 FNYEAQ come from the germline V gene (reference sequence). The CDR3 has 13 amino acids. The CDR3 DNA sequence: TGTGCTAGCAGCATCAACAGGGAAGGGACCCAGTACTTC. Its protein product is CASSINREGTQYF.

The sample holds a few counts of this clonotype. At one of its ends the junction is not consistent with the germline gene, which may arise from a read error. The chain carries TRBV20-1 and TRBJ2-7; TRBD1 might be the D (6 bases). The CDR3 has 12 residues. Germline V gene data show CDR1 as DFQATT and CDR2 as SNEGSKA (reference sequence). CDR3 nucleotide sequence: TGCAGTGCTCGAGAGGGGGTTCGCGAGCAGTACTTC. Its protein is CSAREGVREQYF.

This clonotype has a handful of counts. V is TRBV6-1 and J is TRBJ2-2, with 9 nucleotides matching TRBD1. With 6 bases clipped from V and 6 bases from J, the junction kept 11 bases outside the gene matches. Germline CDR1 MNHNS, CDR2 SASEGT. This CDR3 is built from 16 residues. The CDR3 protein is CASRPWGTGIAGELFF. CDR3 DNA sequence: TGTGCCAGCAGACCCTGGGGGACAGGGATAGCCGGGGAGCTGTTTTTT.

This clonotype came up a few times. V and J are TRBV20-1 and TRBJ2-3; D call uncertain. Germline V CDR1 and CDR2: DFQATT, SNEGSKA (reference sequence). The CDR3 is made up of 12 amino acids. Trimming pared 5 bases from V and 7 bases from J, leaving 13 bases between. CDR3 amino acids: CSAGPTINTQYF. The CDR3 nucleotides read TGCAGTGCTGGCCCGACGATTAATACGCAGTATTTT.

DNA of the CDR3: TGCGCCAGCAGCCAGATGGACCTCAATCAGCCCCAGCATTTT. Translated: CASSQMDLNQPQHF. The chain uses TRBV4-1 and TRBJ1-5; no firm D call. The CDR3 totals 14 residues. From germline, CDR1 is MGHRA and CDR2 YSYEKL. Trimming pared 3 bases from V and 3 bases from J, leaving 9 bases between.

This clonotype occurred many times. This rearrangement joins TRBV10-3 to TRBJ2-7; no clear D. V lost 0 bases and J lost 2, with 11 bases in between. The CDR3 covers 15 residues. Germline V gene data show CDR1 as ENHRY and CDR2 as SYGVKD. The CDR3 is CAISESVRITYEQYF. The CDR3, as DNA: TGTGCCATCAGTGAGTCGGTGAGGATAACCTACGAGCAGTACTTC.

The rearrangement uses TRBV10-3 and TRBJ1-1; D gene unclear. Germline V lookup: CDR1 ENHRY, CDR2 SYGVKD. Trimming shortened V by 6 bases and J by 1 base, and 9 bases separated the two germline ends. This CDR3 contains 13 residues. The CDR3 reads CAISRRGNTEAFF. CDR3 nucleotide sequence: TGTGCCATCAGCCGACGGGGGAACACTGAAGCTTTCTTT.

The chain carries TRBV20-1 and TRBJ2-1; D might be TRBD2 (7 bases). CDR1 is DFQATT, CDR2 SNEGSKA, per germline (reference sequence). Trimming took off 7 bases at V and 1 base at J, with 14 bases between the two ends. CDR3 length: 14 residues. CDR3 sequence: CSVGGGLSYNEQFF. Here the CDR3 DNA reads TGCAGTGTTGGGGGGGGGCTTTCCTACAATGAGCAGTTCTTC.

The chain has TRBV12-3 or TRBV12-4 and TRBJ1-1; D call uncertain. The CDR3 runs 16 residues. V lost 1 base and J lost 0, with 12 bases in between. This chain's CDR3 is CASSLEAVRMNTEAFF. DNA for the CDR3: TGTGCCAGCAGTTTAGAGGCAGTTCGAATGAACACTGAAGCTTTCTTT.

This clonotype occurred a few times. The chain joins TRBV12-3 or TRBV12-4 to TRBJ1-2, with a weak D call TRBD1 (5 bases). Trimming left V 5 bases short and J 4 bases short, with 11 bases between. This CDR3 has 13 amino acids. In nucleotides, the CDR3 is TGTGCCAGCAGTCCGCAACAGGTCTATGGCTACACCTTC. Translating it yields CASSPQQVYGYTF.

The rearrangement links TRBV12-3 or TRBV12-4 to TRBJ2-7; maybe TRBD1 (5 bases). V lost 5 bases and J lost 7, with 12 bases in between. CDR3 length: 12 amino acids. Written as DNA, the CDR3 is TGTGCCAGCAGTCTTCAGGGTGGGGAGCAGTACTTC. Encoded protein: CASSLQGGEQYF.

The sample holds a few counts of this clonotype. The gene calls are TRBV6-2 or TRBV6-3 and TRBJ1-4; D perhaps matches TRBD1 (5 bases). V dropped 6 bases and J dropped 3 bases, with 14 bases sitting between them. This CDR3 region has 15 residues. Germline CDR1 is MNHEY and CDR2 is SVGEGT. CDR3 protein: CASSRDSLPNEKLFF. Written as DNA, the CDR3 is TGTGCCAGCAGCCGCGACAGCTTGCCTAATGAAAAACTGTTTTTT.

CDR3 amino acids: CASSVGLVQLDEQFF. The CDR3 DNA is TGTGCCAGCAGCGTAGGCCTAGTCCAGTTGGATGAGCAGTTCTTC. The chain links TRBV9 to TRBJ2-1; no definite D call. This CDR3 has 15 amino acids. The germline gives CDR1 SGDLS, CDR2 YYNGEE. The V end lost 0 bases, the J end lost 8 bases, and 15 bases lay between the germline ends.

The chain has TRBV27 and TRBJ2-3; 12 bases are shared with TRBD2. CDR3 size: 16 residues. CDR1 is MNHEY, CDR2 SMNVEV, per germline (reference sequence). After removal of 5 bases from V and 2 bases from J, the junction contained 5 bases not matched to a gene. CDR3 sequence reads: CASSTRLAGATDTQYF. The CDR3 DNA sequence: TGTGCCAGCAGTACCCGACTAGCGGGGGCCACAGATACGCAGTATTTT.

The chain employs TRBV6-1 and TRBJ2-3, with D perhaps given as TRBD1 or TRBD2 (5 bases each). Germline assignment: CDR1 MNHNS and CDR2 SASEGT. CDR3 size: 15 residues. The ends were cut back, 8 bases at V and 0 bases at J, with 15 bases in the middle. The chain's CDR3 is CASGKGSSSTDTQYF. In DNA, the CDR3 is TGTGCCAGCGGTAAGGGGTCTAGCAGCACAGATACGCAGTATTTT.

This rearrangement joins TRBV28 to TRBJ2-2, with 7 bases aligning to TRBD1. The germline V gene encodes CDR1 MDHEN and CDR2 SYDVKM. There are 18 residues in the CDR3. The ends lost 4 bases at V and 2 bases at J; junction bases unmatched: 13. CDR3 sequence (DNA): TGTGCCAGCAGTTCCCTTCTCCGCTACAGGGGAAACACCGGGGAGCTGTTTTTT. This codes for CASSSLLRYRGNTGELFF.

The chain joins TRBV20-1 to TRBJ2-3, with a weak D call TRBD2 (7 bases). This CDR3 is built from 14 residues. Looked up from germline, CDR1 is DFQATT and CDR2 is SNEGSKA (reference sequence). V lost 3 bases and J lost 1, with 11 bases in between. CDR3 residues: CSASRGAGTDTQYF. The CDR3 DNA reads TGCAGTGCTAGTCGGGGGGCGGGCACAGATACGCAGTATTTT.

DNA for the CDR3: TGTACCTTCAGTTTACCGACAGGGACTAGCGGGAGGGCCATCGGGGAGCTGTTTTTT. As protein: CTFSLPTGTSGRAIGELFF. The chain links TRBV2 to TRBJ2-2, with 16 bases matching TRBD2. CDR3 length: 19 residues. Germline CDR1 reads SNHLY; CDR2 reads FYNNEI.

This chain connects TRBV20-1 to TRBJ2-1; 12 nucleotides align to TRBD2. This CDR3 comprises 13 residues. Germline V lookup: CDR1 DFQATT, CDR2 SNEGSKA (reference sequence). The junction had 6 bases not matched to a gene; V was cut back by 5 bases and J by 10 bases. The CDR3 here is CSAGRTSGEEQFF. The CDR3 coding sequence is TGCAGTGCTGGGAGGACTAGCGGGGAGGAGCAGTTCTTC.

This clonotype was seen a handful of times. The V call is TRBV12-3 or TRBV12-4, the J call TRBJ1-5; 8 nucleotides agree with TRBD1. This CDR3 spans 14 amino acids. Unmatched junction bases numbered 7, after V lost 6 bases and J lost 6 bases. The CDR3 nucleotides are TGTGCCAGCAGCCCTGACAGGGGTGCTCAGCCCCAGCATTTT. It codes for CASSPDRGAQPQHF.

V usage is TRBV14 and J usage is TRBJ2-5; no clear D. The germline V and J ends were trimmed by 3 bases and 4 bases, with 3 bases remaining between them. CDR3 size: 11 residues. Per germline, CDR1 SGHDN and CDR2 FVKESK. The CDR3 reads CASSHLETQYF. As DNA, the CDR3 is TGTGCCAGCAGCCATCTAGAGACCCAGTACTTC.

This clonotype appeared many times. J is TRBJ2-7 and V is TRBV29-1; a weak D match, TRBD1 (6 bases). Trimming removed 7 bases from V and 6 bases from J, with 19 bases in between. Germline assignment: CDR1 SQVTM and CDR2 ANQGSEA. The CDR3 is 13 amino acids. The CDR3 reads CSAEGRGEAEQYF. The CDR3 nucleotides read TGCAGCGCTGAGGGCAGGGGTGAAGCCGAGCAGTACTTC.